One sample yielded the 7 T cell receptor beta chains listed below, sequenced in a study of regulatory T cells in long-lasting Graves disease. The time point was: persistent/refractory GD, antithyroid drugs over 5 years with positive TRAb. RNA extracted from PBMCs served as the sequencing template. According to the study, TCR beta libraries were built with iRepertoire HTBI primers and CDR3-region Arm-PCR. Each CDR3 protein is one row after TCRdb ran MiXCR on the multiplex PCR reads. The sample includes 700,000 or so distinct CDR3 sequences, roughly 30% seen only once; the top ten take 35% to 55%. Source: peripheral blood mononuclear cells (PBMCs), taken when the disease was refractory, from a patient treated with antithyroid drugs. The receptors were gathered from a female donor with Graves disease.

This clonotype was seen a handful of times. The J gene is TRBJ2-6, the V gene TRBV19, with D unclear. Trimming took 0 bases from V and 0 from J, leaving 9 bases between them. Germline CDR1 reads LNHDA; CDR2 reads SQIVND (reference sequence). The CDR3 is 17 amino acids. The CDR3 here is CASSIDGSFSGANVLTF. The DNA for the CDR3 is TGTGCCAGTAGTATAGACGGCAGTTTCTCTGGGGCCAACGTCCTGACTTTC. Looking up the rest from reference TRBV19 and TRBJ2-6 gives the full variable domain: DGGITQSPKYLFRKEGQNVTLSCEQNLNHDAMYWYRQDPGQGLRLIYYSQIVNDFQKGDIAEGYSVSREKKESFPLTVTSAQKNPTAFYLCASSIDGSFSGANVLTFGAGSRLTVL.

This clonotype came up once. The genes are TRBV11-2 and TRBJ2-6; no definite D call. V was cut by 6 bases and J by 4 bases, with 7 bases left in between. Germline assignment: CDR1 SGHAT and CDR2 FQNNGV. CDR3 length: 13 amino acids. Written as DNA, the CDR3 is TGTGCCAGCAGACCCCCGGGGGCCAACGTCCTGACTTTC. Protein: CASRPPGANVLTF.

The chain has TRBV29-1 and TRBJ1-1; 7 bases match TRBD1. The length of the CDR3 is 16 residues. V lost 4 bases to trimming and J lost 4 bases; unmatched junction nucleotides: 15. Per germline, CDR1 SQVTM and CDR2 ANQGSEA. The CDR3 reads CSVGGGTFRGVTEAFF. DNA for the CDR3: TGCAGCGTTGGCGGAGGTACCTTCAGGGGGGTCACTGAAGCTTTCTTT.

This clonotype has only a few counts. V gene TRBV11-1 combines with J gene TRBJ2-7; TRBD2 agrees at 10 bases. This CDR3 has 16 amino acids. With V trimmed by 3 bases and J by 5 bases, 10 bases remained unmatched. The germline CDR1 and CDR2 sequences are SGHAT and FQDESV (reference sequence). CDR3 amino acids: CASSLRTSGGPHEQYF. CDR3 nucleotide sequence: TGTGCCAGCAGCTTGAGGACTAGCGGAGGCCCACACGAGCAGTACTTC.

The chain uses TRBV3-1 and TRBJ1-1, with 9 bases lining up with TRBD1. The CDR3 runs 13 residues. J was trimmed by 11 bases and V by 2 bases; bases with no gene match: 6. CDR1 is LGHDT, CDR2 YNNKEL, per germline (reference sequence). The CDR3 DNA sequence: TGTGCCAGCAGCCAAACCACGACAGGGGGTGCTTTCTTT. It specifies CASSQTTTGGAFF.

The rearrangement links TRBV7-6 to TRBJ2-7; a possible D gene is TRBD1 (6 bases). Germline V gene lookup returns CDR1 SGHVS and CDR2 FNYEAQ. The ends were cut back, 1 base at V and 4 bases at J, with 11 bases in the middle. The CDR3 is 14 residues long. CDR3 amino acids: CASSLEQGGYEQYF. In DNA, the CDR3 is TGTGCCAGCAGCTTAGAACAGGGTGGATACGAGCAGTACTTC.

This clonotype was detected only a few times. This rearrangement joins TRBV20-1 to TRBJ2-3; TRBD2 matches 8 bases. V trimming: 6 bases; J trimming: 1 base; junction bases outside the gene matches: 12. CDR1 DFQATT and CDR2 SNEGSKA come from the germline V gene (reference sequence). The CDR3 runs 16 residues. CDR3 sequence (DNA): TGCAGTGCCTCGAAGCGGGAGCTTGGGGGCACAGATACGCAGTATTTT. This gives the protein CSASKRELGGTDTQYF.